This TCR beta chain was identified during a study of cytomegalovirus exposure and HLA in healthy donors (dated by TCRdb to the late 2010s). General notes on the study: An earlier analysis of several hundred of the donors reported over 250 Gb of sequence data and 117 million unique TCR beta sequences obtained from 150 million to 200 million T cells. The study aimed to test whether signatures of past pathogen exposure could be identified by cataloging public T cell receptors. An early release that covered fewer than 800 HLA-typed donors contained 300 to 350 gigabases of sequencing data and 75 million to 100 million unique TCR sequences. A later genetic analysis used genome-wide SNP genotypes for about three fifths of the 666 donors, treating that subset as a discovery cohort. Donor age, sex, ethnicity and CMV serostatus were collected together with the repertoire data. Every repertoire in the discovery cohort had been generated on one and the same sequencing platform. Four to six DR-DQ haplotypes were handled as single units for association and clustering, since linkage in the cohort was strong. Along with the approximately 600-subject first cohort, a separate validation cohort of around 110 different subjects was used. High-throughput TCR immunosequencing, statistical association of individual TCRs with disease status, and machine learning were combined to predict cytomegalovirus infection status. Of the 300 to 500 genotyped donors, approximately 81% were placed in the genetic ancestry cluster associated with self-reported Caucasian donors. The later analysis used no new phenotypic data to find candidate immune exposures, relying instead on TCR beta sequences and their occurrence across donors. The number of typed donors differed by locus: about 620-640 for A, B, C, DRB1 and DQB1; about 520 for DQA1; some 610 for DPA1; and around 470 for DPB1. Both class I and class II loci were covered by HLA typing, at four-digit resolution. A later analysis re-examined previously published TCR beta repertoires from 600 to 700 donors and added high-resolution HLA genotyping to investigate patterns of TCR occurrence. On average, roughly 240,000 unique TCR beta nucleotide sequences were sequenced per donor among 398 genotyped donors of the cohort, with roughly 18% of those sequences being non-productive. An earlier analysis of 587 of the donors applied high-throughput TCR beta sequencing to assess whether each TCR beta V gene segment acted as functional or pseudogenic. Using immunosequencing, the study profiled T cell repertoires from 666 subjects and related those repertoires to cytomegalovirus serostatus. The study at large found these results: A further reported finding was that TCR beta sequences accurately predicted the HLA-A and HLA-B alleles for most subjects in the first cohort. In a later analysis, TCR association rates were found to vary across HLA loci, with the most associated TCRs seen for DRB1 alleles and the fewest for HLA-C alleles. For the cohort, immune exposure information was limited to CMV serostatus. According to the authors, the approach could potentially be generalized to other disease states and immunological phenotypes. An association between a missense DCLRE1C variant and V-gene and J-gene trimming of TCR beta chains was found in a later genetic analysis and replicated in an independent cohort. Compared with the roughly 700-donor mean, donors in an Asian-associated ancestry cluster had fewer N-insertions in productive TCRs, according to a later genetic analysis. Because some donors lacked HLA typing at each locus, the association tests relied only on the typed subset. The classifier was reported to diagnose cytomegalovirus status with high specificity and sensitivity in both the original cohort and the validation cohort. In a later analysis, several top co-occurrence clusters were reported to appear linked to parvovirus B19, influenza, CMV and Epstein-Barr virus. Presence/absence analyses assumed roughly uniform sequencing depth across donors, an assumption that may not hold. In an earlier analysis of 587 of the donors, most TCR beta V segments were observed in productive rearrangements about 87% or about 30% of the time, broadly matching IMGT annotations. While some public TCRs were present in many individuals, most TCR sequences turned up only very rarely across donors. According to a later analysis, most CMV-associated TCR beta chains appeared to be HLA-restricted, and the HLA associations seemed to be driven largely by CMV exposure. This cohort had only TCR beta chains sequenced, and the lack of alpha or paired-chain data limited which features could be detected. In vitro tests confirmed that a few of the cytomegalovirus-associated TCR beta chains recognize cytomegalovirus antigens. Specific HLA alleles were associated with 16,951 TCR beta sequences at a false discovery rate of 0.05 in a later analysis. Linkage disequilibrium might explain the correlated functional status among segregating V segments, but an unknown experimental factor could not be excluded. A total of 150 to 200 TCR beta chains were listed by the study as associated with cytomegalovirus. Assigning TCR associations to individual alleles was difficult when HLA alleles, especially DR and DQ, strongly co-occurred. Because counts were too low, some 17 rarely observed V segments, including chromosome 9 orphons, were excluded from the earlier analysis of fewer than 650 of the donors. Compared with equally common non-associated chains, HLA-associated TCR beta chains in a later analysis were more clonally expanded and had lower generation probabilities. A cluster of highly shared sequence variants was judged likely to represent a technical artifact of the sequencing pipeline.

Notes on this clone: Its antigen has not been determined. No base qualities exist here, and no much larger clone lies one base off it.

Receptors were amplified or captured by the immunoSEQ multiplex PCR assay. The multiplex PCR relied on a mix of 60 forward primers for TCR Vbeta segments and 13 reverse primers for TCR Jbeta segments. A multiplex PCR assay on genomic DNA amplified the CDR3 region of rearranged TCR beta genes. The amplified TCR beta libraries were sequenced on the Illumina HiSeq System as 87-base-pair reads. On the study's bioinformatics: Across the 666 repertoires, a later analysis counted tens of millions of unique TCR beta chains, roughly 11 million of which were shared by at least two donors. A nearest-neighbor algorithm error-corrected the raw reads and collapsed the reads into unique sequences, merging closely related sequences to remove PCR and sequencing errors. V, D and J gene segments were assigned by aligning CDR3 sequences to IMGT reference sequences. For a sequence to be retained, a match of at least six nucleotides was required to both a V gene segment and a J gene segment. A rearrangement counted as productive if the CDR3 had no stop codons and remained in frame with V and J, and every other rearrangement counted as non-productive. Following IMGT convention, CDR3 was defined as the stretch from the second conserved V-encoded cysteine to the conserved J-encoded phenylalanine. Sequences without an unambiguous match to a single V gene segment were excluded from the earlier analysis of a few hundred of the donors. In an earlier analysis of more than 500 of the donors, a V segment was called functional when productive rearrangements were above 56.7%, and segregating when the standard deviation between donors exceeded 5%. To diagnose cytomegalovirus status from the catalog of TCR beta chain sequences, a statistical classification framework was built. V and J gene assignment, in a later analysis, came from comparing TCR nucleotide sequences with IMGT/GENE-DB human TR gene sequences. The TCRdist pipeline was used in a later analysis to assign CDR3 sequences and most-parsimonious VDJ recombination scenarios. In a later analysis, every TCR beta chain was defined by the combination of its CDR3 amino acid sequence and its V-gene family, and reads without a unique V-gene family were dropped. A later analysis removed 592 highly shared, low-generation-probability nucleotide sequences to deal with suspected cross-contamination and a sequencing artifact. For each public chain, a later analysis derived a clonal expansion index from normalized ranks of inferred template counts within each repertoire. A later analysis computed generation probabilities with a VDJ recombination model fitted to out-of-frame rearrangements, and checked the results against IGoR. In a later analysis, hypergeometric tests were used to score TCR-TCR, TCR-HLA and TCR-CMV co-occurrence, with a repertoire-size bias correction applied to TCR pairs. False discovery rates were estimated in a later analysis by permuting HLA or CMV assignments 20 times. In a later analysis, co-occurring TCRs were grouped with DBSCAN, and TCRdist sequence similarity was added when clustering was performed within HLA-allele-positive subsets. Co-occurrence clustering excluded repertoires with fewer than 30,000 or more than 120,000 public chains, plus five with anomalous nucleotide sharing. The immuneACCESS repertoire file appears here via TCRdb, limited to in-frame rearrangements. These files lack a portion of the clones; in checked studies, under half of the deficit traces to unresolved V genes, and the cause of the others is not known. Clone size and the V and J calls come from that table; the DNA yielded D and trimming. This sample lists roughly 190,000 clones; approximately 78% were detected once. Under 0.9% of the sample goes to the ten largest clones.

The cohort consisted of approximately 690 healthy bone marrow donors. All cohort members were sampled while nominally healthy, although unrecorded immune exposures were likely present. The donor was CMV seronegative and was included in the group of several hundred seronegative cohort members. A peripheral blood sample was provided by each donor, and peripheral blood mononuclear cells were used for TCR beta sequencing. Genomic DNA extraction from the blood cell samples was performed with the Qiagen DNeasy Blood Extraction Kit. Sequencing was carried out using PBMCs. The TCR comes from a woman younger than 30 in good health and CMV-seronegative.

The DNA reads as follows: TGTGCCAGCAGCTTTAGCGGGAGCCCCTCCTACGAGCAGTACTTC. This sequence encodes CASSFSGSPSYEQYF. The V and J segments used are TRBV7-3 and TRBJ2-7; TRBD2 fits 9 bases in the junction. Trimming accounts for 3 bases at V and 0 bases at J, while the number of junction bases matched to no gene is 3. CDR1 and CDR2 are drawn from the germline V gene: SGHTA, FQGTGA. The CDR3 spans 15 residues, from the cysteine through the phenylalanine. The DNA shown is the 45-base CDR3, in frame from base 1.